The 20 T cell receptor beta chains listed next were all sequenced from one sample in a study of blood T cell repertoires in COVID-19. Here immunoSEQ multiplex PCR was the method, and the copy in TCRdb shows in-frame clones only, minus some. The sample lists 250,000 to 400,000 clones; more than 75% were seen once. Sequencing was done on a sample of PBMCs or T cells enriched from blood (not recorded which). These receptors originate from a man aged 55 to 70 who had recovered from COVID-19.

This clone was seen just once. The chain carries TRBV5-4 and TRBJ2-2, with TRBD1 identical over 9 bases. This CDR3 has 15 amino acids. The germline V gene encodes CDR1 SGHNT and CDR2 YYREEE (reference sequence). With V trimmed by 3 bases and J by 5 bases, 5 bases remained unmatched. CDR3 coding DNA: TGTGCCAGCAGCTCAACAGGGGGCAGGACCGGGGAGCTGTTTTTT. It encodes CASSSTGGRTGELFF.

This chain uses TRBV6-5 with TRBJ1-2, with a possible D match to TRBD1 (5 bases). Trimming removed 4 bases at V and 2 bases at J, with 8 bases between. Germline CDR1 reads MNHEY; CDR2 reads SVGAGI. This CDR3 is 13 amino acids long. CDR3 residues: CASSLAGNYGYTF. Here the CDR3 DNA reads TGTGCCAGCAGTTTGGCAGGGAACTATGGCTACACCTTC.

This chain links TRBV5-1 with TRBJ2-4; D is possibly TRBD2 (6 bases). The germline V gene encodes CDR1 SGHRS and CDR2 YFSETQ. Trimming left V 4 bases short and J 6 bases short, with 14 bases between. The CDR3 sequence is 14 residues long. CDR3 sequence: CASSGGLGGNIQYF. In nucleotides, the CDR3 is TGCGCCAGCAGCGGAGGCCTCGGGGGAAACATTCAGTACTTC.

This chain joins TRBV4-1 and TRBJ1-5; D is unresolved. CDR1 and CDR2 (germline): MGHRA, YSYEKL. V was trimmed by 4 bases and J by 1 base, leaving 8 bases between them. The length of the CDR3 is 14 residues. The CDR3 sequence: CASSPGGSNQPQHF. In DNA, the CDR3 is TGCGCCAGCAGCCCGGGTGGGAGCAATCAGCCCCAGCATTTT.

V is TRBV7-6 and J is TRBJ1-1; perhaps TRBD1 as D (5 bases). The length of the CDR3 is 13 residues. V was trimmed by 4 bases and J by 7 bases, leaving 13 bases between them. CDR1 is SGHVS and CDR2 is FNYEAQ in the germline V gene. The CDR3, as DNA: TGTGCCAGCAGCTCCCATGACGGGGGTGAAGCTTTCTTT. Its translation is CASSSHDGGEAFF.

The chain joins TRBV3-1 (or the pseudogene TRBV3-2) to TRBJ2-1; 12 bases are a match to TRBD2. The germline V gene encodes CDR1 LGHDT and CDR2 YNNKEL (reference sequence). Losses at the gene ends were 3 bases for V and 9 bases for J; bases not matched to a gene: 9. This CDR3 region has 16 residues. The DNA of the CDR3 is TGTGCCAGCAGCCAGGAGACTAGCGGGAGAGGAGGTGAGCAGTTCTTC. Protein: CASSQETSGRGGEQFF.

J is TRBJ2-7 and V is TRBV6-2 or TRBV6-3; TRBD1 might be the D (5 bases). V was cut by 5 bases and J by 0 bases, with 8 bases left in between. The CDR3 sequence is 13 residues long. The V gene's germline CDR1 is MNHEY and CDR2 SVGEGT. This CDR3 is CASSKQASYEQYF. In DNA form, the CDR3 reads TGTGCCAGCAGTAAACAGGCCTCCTACGAGCAGTACTTC.

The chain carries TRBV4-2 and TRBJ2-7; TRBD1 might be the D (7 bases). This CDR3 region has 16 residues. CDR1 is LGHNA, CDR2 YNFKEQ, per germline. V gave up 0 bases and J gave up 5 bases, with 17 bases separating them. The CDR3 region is CASSQDGGGFFNEQYF. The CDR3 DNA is TGTGCCAGCAGCCAAGACGGAGGGGGCTTCTTCAACGAGCAGTACTTC.

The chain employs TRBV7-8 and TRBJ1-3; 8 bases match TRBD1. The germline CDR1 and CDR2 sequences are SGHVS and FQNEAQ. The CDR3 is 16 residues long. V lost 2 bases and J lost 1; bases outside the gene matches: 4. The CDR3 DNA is TGTGCCAGCAGCTTACACCGGACAGGGTCTGGAAACACCATATATTTT. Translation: CASSLHRTGSGNTIYF.

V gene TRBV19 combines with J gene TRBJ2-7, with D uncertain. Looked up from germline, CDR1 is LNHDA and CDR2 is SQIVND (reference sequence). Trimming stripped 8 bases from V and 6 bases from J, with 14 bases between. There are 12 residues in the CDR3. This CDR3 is CASGPSRFEQYF. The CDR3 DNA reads TGTGCCAGTGGTCCTAGTCGATTCGAGCAGTACTTC.

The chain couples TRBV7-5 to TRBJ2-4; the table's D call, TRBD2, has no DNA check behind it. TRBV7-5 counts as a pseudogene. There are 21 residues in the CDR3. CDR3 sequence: CARSLVASSGGNLLAKNIQYF. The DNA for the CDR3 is TGTGCCAGAAGCTTAGTTGCGTCTAGCGGGGGGAATCTCCTAGCCAAAAACATTCAGTACTTC.

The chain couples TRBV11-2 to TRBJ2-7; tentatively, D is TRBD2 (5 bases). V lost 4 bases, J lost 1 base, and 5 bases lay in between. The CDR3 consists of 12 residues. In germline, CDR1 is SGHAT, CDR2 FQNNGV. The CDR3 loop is CASSSGSYEQYF. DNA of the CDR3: TGTGCCAGCAGCTCGGGGTCCTACGAGCAGTACTTC. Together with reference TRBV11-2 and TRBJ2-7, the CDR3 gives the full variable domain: EAGVAQSPRYKIIEKRQSVAFWCNPISGHATLYWYQQILGQGPKLLIQFQNNGVVDDSQLPKDRFSAERLKGVDSTLKIQPAKLEDSAVYLCASSSGSYEQYFGPGTRLTVT.

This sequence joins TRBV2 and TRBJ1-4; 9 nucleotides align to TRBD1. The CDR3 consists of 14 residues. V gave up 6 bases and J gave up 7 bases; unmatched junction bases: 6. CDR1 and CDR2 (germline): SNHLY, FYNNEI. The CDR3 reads CASRLQGAGEKLFF. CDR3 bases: TGTGCCAGCAGACTACAGGGGGCGGGTGAAAAACTGTTTTTT.

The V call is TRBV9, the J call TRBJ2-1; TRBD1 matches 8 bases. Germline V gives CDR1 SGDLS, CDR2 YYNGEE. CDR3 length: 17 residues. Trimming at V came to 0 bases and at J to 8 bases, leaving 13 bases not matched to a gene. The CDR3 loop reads CASSVGFGQGSVHEQFF. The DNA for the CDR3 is TGTGCCAGCAGCGTAGGATTCGGACAGGGTTCCGTGCATGAGCAGTTCTTC. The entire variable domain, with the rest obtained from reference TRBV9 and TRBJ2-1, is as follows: DSGVTQTPKHLITATGQRVTLRCSPRSGDLSVYWYQQSLDQGLQFLIQYYNGEERAKGNILERFSAQQFPDLHSELNLSSLELGDSALYFCASSVGFGQGSVHEQFFGPGTRLTVL.

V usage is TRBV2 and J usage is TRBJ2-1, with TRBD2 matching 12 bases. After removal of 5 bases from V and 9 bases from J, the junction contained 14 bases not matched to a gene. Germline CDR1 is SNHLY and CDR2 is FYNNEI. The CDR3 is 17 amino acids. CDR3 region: CASSSSILAGGLSEQFF. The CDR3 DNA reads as TGTGCCAGCAGTTCATCCATTCTAGCGGGAGGGCTCTCTGAGCAGTTCTTC.

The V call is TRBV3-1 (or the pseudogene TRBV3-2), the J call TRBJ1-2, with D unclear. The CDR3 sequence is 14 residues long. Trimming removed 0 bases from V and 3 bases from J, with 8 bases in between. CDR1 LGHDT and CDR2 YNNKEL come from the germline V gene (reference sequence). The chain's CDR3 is CASSQDSTYYGYTF. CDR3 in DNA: TGTGCCAGCAGCCAAGATAGTACCTACTATGGCTACACCTTC.

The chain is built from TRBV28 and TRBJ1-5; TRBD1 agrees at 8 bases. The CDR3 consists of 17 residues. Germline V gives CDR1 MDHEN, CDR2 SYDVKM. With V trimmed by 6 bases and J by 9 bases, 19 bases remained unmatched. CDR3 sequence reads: CASSLSRMGQAQWPQHF. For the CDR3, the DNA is TGTGCCAGCAGCCTATCGAGAATGGGACAGGCCCAATGGCCCCAGCATTTT.

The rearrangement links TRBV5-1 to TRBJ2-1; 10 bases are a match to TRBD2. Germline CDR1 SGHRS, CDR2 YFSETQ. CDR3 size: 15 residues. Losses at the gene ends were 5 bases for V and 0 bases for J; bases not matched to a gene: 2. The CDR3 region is CASRLAGSSYNEQFF. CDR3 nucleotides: TGCGCCAGCAGACTAGCGGGGAGCTCCTACAATGAGCAGTTCTTC.

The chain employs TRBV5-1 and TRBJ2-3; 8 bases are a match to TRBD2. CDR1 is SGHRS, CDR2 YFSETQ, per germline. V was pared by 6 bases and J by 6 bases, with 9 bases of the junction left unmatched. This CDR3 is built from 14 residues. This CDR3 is CASKTASGWDTQYF. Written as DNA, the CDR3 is TGCGCCAGCAAAACTGCTAGCGGGTGGGATACGCAGTATTTT.

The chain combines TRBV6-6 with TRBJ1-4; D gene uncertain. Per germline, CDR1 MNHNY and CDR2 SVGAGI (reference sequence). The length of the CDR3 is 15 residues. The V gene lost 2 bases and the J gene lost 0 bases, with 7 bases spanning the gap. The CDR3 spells CASSYGPSTNEKLFF. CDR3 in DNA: TGTGCCAGCAGTTACGGGCCGTCAACTAATGAAAAACTGTTTTTT.